This TCR beta chain appears in the sequencing data of a study of T-cell memory formation after mild COVID-19. Study summary: For the most part, TCR clusters were specific to one donor.

This CDR3 is built from 19 residues. CDR1 and CDR2 from the germline V gene are SEHNR and FQNEAQ (reference sequence). Unmatched junction bases numbered 24, after V lost 5 bases and J lost 6 bases. Study results and limitations: CD4+ contracting clones were mainly CM and EM; CD8+ ones, EMRA. Some clones that responded were present in memory (sampled pre-infection), which suggests cross-reactive memory joined.

TCR alpha and TCR beta cDNA libraries with sample barcodes and UMIs came from 5'RACE using constant-segment primers. TCRdb reprocessed the 5' RACE reads via MiXCR and lists one record per CDR3 protein. The sample includes about 430,000 distinct CDR3 sequences, roughly 26% of them seen just once. A note on this clonotype: Its specificity is unknown.

Sequenced sample: PBMCs or a T cell subset sorted from them (not recorded which). The receptor was derived from an adult woman who had mild COVID-19 (a few samples of this study predate the infection). Cell type and time point are not known. The chain employs TRBV7-9 and TRBJ2-7; 8 bases are a match to TRBD1. CDR3 sequence: CASSPPLDRESGLVGEQYF. The CDR3 bases are TGTGCCAGCAGCCCCCCGCTGGACAGGGAATCTGGGCTAGTGGGCGAGCAGTACTTC.